This T cell receptor beta chain was retrieved from a study of identical twins. V lost 1 base and J lost 7; bases outside the gene matches: 14. The CDR3 loop spans 18 amino acids. Germline CDR1 LGHNA, CDR2 YSLEER. The table lists this clonotype with many counts. TCRdb used MiXCR to reprocess the 5' RACE reads, holding one entry per CDR3 protein. The data show 240,000 or so distinct CDR3 sequences, about 10% seen once. The sample taken for sequencing was memory T cells sorted from blood. This rearrangement joins TRBV4-3 to TRBJ2-5; 11 nucleotides line up with TRBD2. The TCR comes from a man aged 45 to 65 in good health. CDR3 in DNA: TGCGCCAGCAGCCAAGTTCTAGCGGGGGGTTCCAATAAAGGGACCCAGTACTTC. Amino acid sequence: CASSQVLAGGSNKGTQYF.